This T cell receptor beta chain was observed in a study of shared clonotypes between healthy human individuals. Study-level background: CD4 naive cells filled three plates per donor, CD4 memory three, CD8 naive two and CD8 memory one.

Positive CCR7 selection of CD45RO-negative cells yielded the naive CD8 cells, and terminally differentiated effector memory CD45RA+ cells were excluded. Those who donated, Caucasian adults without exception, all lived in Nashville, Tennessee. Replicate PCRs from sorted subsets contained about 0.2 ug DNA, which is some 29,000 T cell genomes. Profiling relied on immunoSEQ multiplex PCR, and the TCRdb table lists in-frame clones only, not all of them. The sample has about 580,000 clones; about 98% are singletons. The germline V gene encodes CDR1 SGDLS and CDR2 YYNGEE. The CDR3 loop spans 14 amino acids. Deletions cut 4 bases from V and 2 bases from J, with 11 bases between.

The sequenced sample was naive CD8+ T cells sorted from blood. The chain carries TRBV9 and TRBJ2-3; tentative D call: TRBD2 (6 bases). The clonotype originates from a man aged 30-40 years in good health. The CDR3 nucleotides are TGTGCCAGCAGCTCTAGCGCTCCCACAGATACGCAGTATTTT. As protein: CASSSSAPTDTQYF.